These T cell receptor beta chains were read from a single sample in a study of long-term antiretroviral therapy in people with HIV. Clones were read by immunoSEQ multiplex PCR, and TCRdb kept only the in-frame ones, dropping some. The sample yields some 20,000 clones, 82% seen once. The sample here was unsorted PBMCs, taken about 2.5 years after starting antiretroviral therapy. The receptor set was obtained from a man aged 35-49 years with HIV. Each CDR3 is given with its conserved first and last residue. A D gene is named only where the DNA matches it firmly. Rows give clone size only sometimes, using once, few, many, or a class for an expanded clone.

TRBJ1-2	TRBV23-1	.	.	TGCGCCAGCAGTCAATCTAGATTATACCGGGAATTTGATTATGGCTACACCTTC	CASSQSRLYREFDYGYTF
TRBJ1-2	TRBV4-3	TRBD1	.	TGCGCCAGCAGCCAAGGACAGGGCGGACATGGCTACACCTTC	CASSQGQGGHGYTF
TRBJ2-1	TRBV29-1	.	.	TGCAGCGTTCTCTCCTACAATGAGCAGTTCTTC	CSVLSYNEQFF
TRBJ1-1	TRBV6-6	TRBD1	few	TGTGCCAGCAGTTACACAGGACAGGGGGAACGGGCTTTCTTT	CASSYTGQGERAFF
TRBJ2-6	TRBV5-1	.	.	TGCGCCAGCAGCGAGACAGGAGTCGGGGCCAACGTCCTGACTTTC	CASSETGVGANVLTF
TRBJ1-2	TRBV10-3	.	.	TGTGCCATCAGTCTCTATGCCGAGGGTGCTAATGGCTACACCTTC	CAISLYAEGANGYTF
TRBJ2-2	TRBV6-4	.	.	TGTGCCAGCAGTGTTCAGGGAGGTACCGGGGAGCTGTTTTTT	CASSVQGGTGELFF
TRBJ1-5	TRBV10-3	.	.	TGTGCCATCAGTGAGTCGTCGTCAGGGATAAATCAGCCCCAGCATTTT	CAISESSSGINQPQHF
TRBJ2-7	TRBV5-6	TRBD1	.	TGTGCCAGCAGCTTCCGAGGGACAGGGCCTGGCGAGCAGTACTTC	CASSFRGTGPGEQYF
TRBJ2-2	TRBV7-3	.	few	TGTGCCAGCAGCTTATTCGGGGGAGAGGGCGGGGAGCTGTTTTTT	CASSLFGGEGGELFF
TRBJ2-2	TRBV25-1	.	.	TGTGCCAGCAGTGTAGGGCAGAACACCGGGGAGCTGTTTTTT	CASSVGQNTGELFF
TRBJ1-6	TRBV7-9	.	.	TGTGCCAGCAGCTTAGCGTCAGGCAATTCACCCCTCCACTTT	CASSLASGNSPLHF
TRBJ2-7	TRBV9	.	.	TGTGCCAGCAGCGTAGGTACCCAGGGACTGGTGTTAATTTACGAGCAGTACTTC	CASSVGTQGLVLIYEQYF
TRBJ2-7	TRBV13	TRBD2	.	TGTGCCAGCAGCCTTTTCTTAGGACTAGCGGGAGGGGAGCAGTACTTC	CASSLFLGLAGGEQYF
TRBJ1-5	TRBV7-9	.	.	TGTGCCAGCAGCTCCCGGGACATCGATCAGCCCCAGCATTTT	CASSSRDIDQPQHF
TRBJ1-1	TRBV14	.	.	TGTGCCAGCAGCCCGCGACAGACCATGAACACTGAAGCTTTCTTT	CASSPRQTMNTEAFF
TRBJ2-3	TRBV20-1	.	.	TGCAGTGCTAGAGATGATACGCAGTATTTT	CSARDDTQYF
TRBJ2-7	TRBV27	.	.	TGTGCCAGCTCCCCCGGGGCTATCTACGAGCAGTACTTC	CASSPGAIYEQYF
TRBJ1-4	TRBV7-8	.	.	TGTGCCAGCAGCTTGACAGATGCAACTAATGAAAAACTGTTTTTT	CASSLTDATNEKLFF
TRBJ2-7	TRBV7-2	TRBD2	.	TGTGCCAGCAGCTCGGGACTAGCGGCCTACGAGCAGTACTTC	CASSSGLAAYEQYF
TRBJ1-2	TRBV19	.	.	TGTGCCAGTAGTATGTTTGTCGGGACTGAGGACTACACCTTC	CASSMFVGTEDYTF
TRBJ2-1	TRBV18	.	once	TGTGCCAGCTCTCCCCCAGTCAGGGGCAACAATGAGCAGTTCTTC	CASSPPVRGNNEQFF
TRBJ2-1	TRBV7-2	.	.	TGTGCCAGCAGCTTAGATTCGCGGACTCTGTTCTTC	CASSLDSRTLFF
TRBJ1-2	TRBV11-2	TRBD1	once	TGTGCCAGCCGCAGGGACAGGGCTTTGCTTAACTATGGCTACACCTTC	CASRRDRALLNYGYTF
TRBJ2-3	TRBV28	.	.	TGTGCCAGCAGTTTTGGAGGCCAGACCACAGATACGCAGTATTTT	CASSFGGQTTDTQYF
TRBJ2-7	TRBV19	.	.	TGTGCCAGTAGTATAGGGGGCTCCTACGAGCAGTACTTC	CASSIGGSYEQYF
TRBJ1-5	TRBV29-1	.	.	TGCAGCGTTGCCGGGGTAAACAATCAGCCCCAGCATTTT	CSVAGVNNQPQHF
TRBJ2-1	TRBV10-3	TRBD2	.	TGTGCCATCAGTGAGGGACTAGCGGGAGGCCTTAGCTCCTACAATGAGCAGTTCTTC	CAISEGLAGGLSSYNEQFF
TRBJ2-3	TRBV15	TRBD2	.	TGTGCCACGGGACTACTCATCACAGATACGCAGTATTTT	CATGLLITDTQYF
TRBJ2-1	TRBV5-1	.	.	TGCGCCAGCAGCTTGGGGGGGGCAGTAAGTTACAATGAGCAGTTCTTC	CASSLGGAVSYNEQFF
TRBJ2-7	TRBV7-9	.	.	TGTGCCAGCAGCCACGGGGTCTACGAGCAGTACTTC	CASSHGVYEQYF
TRBJ2-1	TRBV2	.	.	TGTGCCACCATAATCACCGGGGGTATCCACAATGAGCAGTTCTTC	CATIITGGIHNEQFF
TRBJ1-5	TRBV6-1	.	.	TGTGCCAGCAGTATGGACAGCCTGGGCAATCAGCCCCAGCATTTT	CASSMDSLGNQPQHF
TRBJ2-1	TRBV29-1	TRBD1	.	TGCAGCGTTGAAGGAGAAAGGGACAGGGTAAACAATGAGCAGTTCTTC	CSVEGERDRVNNEQFF
TRBJ2-7	TRBV4-3	.	.	TGCGCCAGCAGCCAATATGGCGGGCCCTACGAGCAGTACTTC	CASSQYGGPYEQYF
TRBJ2-7	TRBV19	TRBD2	.	TGTGCCAGTAGTATAGGCGCTAGCGGGAGTTGGTCCTACGAGCAGTACTTC	CASSIGASGSWSYEQYF
TRBJ1-1	TRBV11-2	.	.	TGTGCCAGCAGCTTAAATCGCAAGACTGAAGCTTTCTTT	CASSLNRKTEAFF
TRBJ2-5	TRBV5-6	TRBD2	.	TGTGCCAGCAGCTTTTGGCCCAGCGGGGGCCAAGAGACCCAGTACTTC	CASSFWPSGGQETQYF
TRBJ1-2	TRBV5-1	.	.	TGCGCCAGCAGCCCCGATTGGGGGGGCTATGGCTACACCTTC	CASSPDWGGYGYTF
TRBJ1-1	TRBV14	.	.	TGTGCCAGCAGCCAAAACAGGAACCCGAACACTGAAGCTTTCTTT	CASSQNRNPNTEAFF
TRBJ2-7	TRBV6-1	.	few	TGTGCCAGCAGTGTTGGTTACGAGCAGTACTTC	CASSVGYEQYF
TRBJ2-7	TRBV7-9	.	.	TGTGCCAGCACCAGCTTACGGCCCACTCCCTACGAGCAGTACTTC	CASTSLRPTPYEQYF